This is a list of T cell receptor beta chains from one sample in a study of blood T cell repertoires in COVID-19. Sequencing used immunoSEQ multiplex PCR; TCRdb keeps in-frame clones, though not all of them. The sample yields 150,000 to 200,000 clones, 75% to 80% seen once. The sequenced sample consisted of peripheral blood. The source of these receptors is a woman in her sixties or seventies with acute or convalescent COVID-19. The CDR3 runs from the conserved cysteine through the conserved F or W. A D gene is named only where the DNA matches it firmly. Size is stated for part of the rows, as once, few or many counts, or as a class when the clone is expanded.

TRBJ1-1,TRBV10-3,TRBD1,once,TGTGCCAGCTTCGACAGGGAATACACTGAAGCTTTCTTT,CASFDREYTEAFF
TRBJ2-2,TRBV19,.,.,TGTGCCACGTACCGGGTCCAAGCGAACACCGGGGAGCTGTTTTTT,CATYRVQANTGELFF
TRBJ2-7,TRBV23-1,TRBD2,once,TGCGCCAGCGAACTAGGGACTAGCGGGAGGCCCAAGATCTACGAGCAGTACTTC,CASELGTSGRPKIYEQYF
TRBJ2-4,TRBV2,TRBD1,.,TGTGCCAGCAGTTTCGGACAGGGACAAAACATTCAGTACTTC,CASSFGQGQNIQYF
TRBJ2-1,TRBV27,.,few,TGTGCCAGCAGTTTCGGACTTGACCGCGACAGGAGATTTTACAATGAGCAGTTCTTC,CASSFGLDRDRRFYNEQFF
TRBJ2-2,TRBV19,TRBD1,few,TGTGCCAGTAGTGTTGGGACAGGGTGGACCGGGGAGCTGTTTTTT,CASSVGTGWTGELFF
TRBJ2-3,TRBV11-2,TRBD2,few,TGTGCCAGCAGCTTTAGCGGGAGGGCCACAGATACGCAGTATTTT,CASSFSGRATDTQYF
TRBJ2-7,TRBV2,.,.,TGTGCCAGCAGTGTCTTAGCCGAGCAGTACTTC,CASSVLAEQYF
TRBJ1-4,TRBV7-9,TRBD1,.,TGTGCCAGCAGCTTAAATCTAGGTGGAGGGGGCCAGGGTGAAAAACTGTTTTTT,CASSLNLGGGGQGEKLFF
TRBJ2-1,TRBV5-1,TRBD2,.,TGCGCCAGCCGTAGTCAAACTAGCGGGAGGGCCGGGGAGCAGTTCTTC,CASRSQTSGRAGEQFF
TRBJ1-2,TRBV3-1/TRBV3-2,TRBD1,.,TGTGCCAGCAGCAAGAACTTGGACAGGAGCTATGGCTACACCTTC,CASSKNLDRSYGYTF
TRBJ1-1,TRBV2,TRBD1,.,TGTGCCAGCAGGGTTGGACAGGAGAACACTGAAGCTTTCTTT,CASRVGQENTEAFF
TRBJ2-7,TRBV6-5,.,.,TGTGCCAGCAGGGGCAACAGTGCCTACGAGCAGTACTTC,CASRGNSAYEQYF
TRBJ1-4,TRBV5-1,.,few,TGCGCCAGCAGCTTGTTGGGAGGGTCTTTTGAAAAACTGTTTTTT,CASSLLGGSFEKLFF
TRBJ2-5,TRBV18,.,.,TGTGCCAGCTCCACCCTCGGGGAGACCCAGTACTTC,CASSTLGETQYF
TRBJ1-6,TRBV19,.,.,TGTGCCAGTAGGGATCGCGGGGAATATAATTCACCCCTCCACTTT,CASRDRGEYNSPLHF
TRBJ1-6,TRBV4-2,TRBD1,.,TGTGCCAGCAGCCAAGTTGGAGGGACAGGGGTTTCACCCCTCCACTTT,CASSQVGGTGVSPLHF
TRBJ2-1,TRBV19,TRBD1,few,TGTGCCACAAACCGGGACAGGGGCCACAATGAGCAGTTCTTC,CATNRDRGHNEQFF
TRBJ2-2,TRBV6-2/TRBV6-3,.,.,TGTGCCAGCAGTTACAGGGGGAACACCGGGGAGCTGTTTTTT,CASSYRGNTGELFF
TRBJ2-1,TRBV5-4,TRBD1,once,TGTGCCAGCAGTCCCGGACAGGGAGTCGGCAATGAGCAGTTCTTC,CASSPGQGVGNEQFF
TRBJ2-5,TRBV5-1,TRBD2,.,TGCGCCAGCAGCTTGGGGGTCGGGCTAGCGGTCCAAGAGACCCAGTACTTC,CASSLGVGLAVQETQYF
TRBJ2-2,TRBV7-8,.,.,TGTGCCAGCAGCTTAGAGGGGTTTGGGGAGCTGTTTTTT,CASSLEGFGELFF
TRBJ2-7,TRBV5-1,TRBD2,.,TGCGCCAGCAGAGAAATTGCACTAGCGGAGCTCGAGCAGTACTTC,CASREIALAELEQYF
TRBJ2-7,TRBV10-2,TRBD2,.,TGCGCCAGCAGTGGCGGCGGGAGGTTTTTCTACGAGCAGTACTTC,CASSGGGRFFYEQYF
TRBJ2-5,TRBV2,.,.,TGTGCCAGCGGGGCCGGGTCGACCCAGTACTTC,CASGAGSTQYF
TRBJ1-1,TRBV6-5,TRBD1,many,TGTGCCAGCAGGTCGGGACAGCCGAACACTGAAGCTTTCTTT,CASRSGQPNTEAFF
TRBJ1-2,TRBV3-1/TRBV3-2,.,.,TGTGCCAGCAGCCAAGATCCGGGGTTCACTGGCTACACCTTC,CASSQDPGFTGYTF
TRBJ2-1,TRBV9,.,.,TGTGCCAGCAGCTTGGGACTCTACAATGAGCAGTTCTTC,CASSLGLYNEQFF
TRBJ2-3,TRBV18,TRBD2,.,TGTGCCAGCTCATTGACTAGCGGGACAGGAGATACGCAGTATTTT,CASSLTSGTGDTQYF
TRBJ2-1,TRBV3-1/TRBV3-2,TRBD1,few,TGTGCCAGCAGCTATGGGACAGGGTATAATGAGCAGTTCTTC,CASSYGTGYNEQFF
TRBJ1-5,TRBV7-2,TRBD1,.,TGTGCCAGCAGCAGTGACAGGGCGAGCAATCAGCCCCAGCATTTT,CASSSDRASNQPQHF
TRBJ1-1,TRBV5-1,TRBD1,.,TGCGCCAGCAGCCCCGGGACAGGGGACACTGAAGCTTTCTTT,CASSPGTGDTEAFF
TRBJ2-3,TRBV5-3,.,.,TGTGCCACACGGTGGGTTACCCGACAGAGCACAGATACGCAGTATTTT,CATRWVTRQSTDTQYF
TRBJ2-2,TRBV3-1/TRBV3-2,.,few,TGTGCCAGCACCCGAGGACAGAACACCGGGGAGCTGTTTTTT,CASTRGQNTGELFF
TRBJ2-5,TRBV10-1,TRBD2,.,TGCGCCAGCAGTTATAGCGGGAGGGCCACTAGAGAGACCCAGTACTTC,CASSYSGRATRETQYF
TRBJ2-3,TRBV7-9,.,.,TGTGCCAGCCTAGTTGCGGAACGCACAGATACGCAGTATTTT,CASLVAERTDTQYF
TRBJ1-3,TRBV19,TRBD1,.,TGTGCCAGTAGTATAGCTACAGGGGCCGGAAACACCATATATTTT,CASSIATGAGNTIYF
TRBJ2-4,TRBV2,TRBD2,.,TGTGCCAGCAGCCAAATGCCCCGGACTAGCCACATTCAGTACTTC,CASSQMPRTSHIQYF
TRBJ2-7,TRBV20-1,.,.,TGCAGTGCTAGTAGCGGCTCCAGCTCCTACGAGCAGTACTTC,CSASSGSSSYEQYF
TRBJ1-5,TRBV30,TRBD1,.,TGTGCCTGGAGGGGGGACAGTCCGGACCAGCCCCAGCATTTT,CAWRGDSPDQPQHF
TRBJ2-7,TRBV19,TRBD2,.,TGTGCCAGTAGTGGCGGGACTAGCGGTCTTTACGAGCAGTACTTC,CASSGGTSGLYEQYF
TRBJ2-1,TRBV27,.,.,TGTGCCAGCAGTTTATCGAGACTACCTAACAATGAGCAGTTCTTC,CASSLSRLPNNEQFF
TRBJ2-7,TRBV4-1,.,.,TGCGCCAGCAGCCAAGATGAGGGCGGCGAGCAGTACTTC,CASSQDEGGEQYF
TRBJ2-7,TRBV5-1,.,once,TGCGCCAGCAGCTTGTCCTCAGGGGTGGGGTACGAGCAGTACTTC,CASSLSSGVGYEQYF
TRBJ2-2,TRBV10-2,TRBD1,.,TGCGCCAGCAGTGGGACAGGAGCGAACACCGGGGAGCTGTTTTTT,CASSGTGANTGELFF
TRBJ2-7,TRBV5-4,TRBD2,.,TGTGCCAGCAGCATCGGACTAGGGGTATACGAGCAGTACTTC,CASSIGLGVYEQYF
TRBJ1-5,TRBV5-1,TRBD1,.,TGCGCCAGCAGCTTGGGACAGGGGTGGAATCAGCCCCAGCATTTT,CASSLGQGWNQPQHF
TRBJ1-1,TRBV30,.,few,TGTGCCTGGAACCGAAATGGCGGCACTGAAGCTTTCTTT,CAWNRNGGTEAFF
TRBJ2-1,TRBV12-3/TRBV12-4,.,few,TGTGCCAGCAAGGGCGGGGAATACAATGAGCAGTTCTTC,CASKGGEYNEQFF
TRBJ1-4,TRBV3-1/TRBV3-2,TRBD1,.,TGTGCCAGCGGGACAGGGGGCATGGGTGAAAAACTGTTTTTT,CASGTGGMGEKLFF
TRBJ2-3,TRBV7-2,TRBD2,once,TGTGCCAGCAGCTTAGGACTAGCGGGAAGCACAGATACGCAGTATTTT,CASSLGLAGSTDTQYF
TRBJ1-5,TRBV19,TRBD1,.,TGTGCCAGCCGGGACAGGGTCAATCAGCCCCAGCATTTT,CASRDRVNQPQHF